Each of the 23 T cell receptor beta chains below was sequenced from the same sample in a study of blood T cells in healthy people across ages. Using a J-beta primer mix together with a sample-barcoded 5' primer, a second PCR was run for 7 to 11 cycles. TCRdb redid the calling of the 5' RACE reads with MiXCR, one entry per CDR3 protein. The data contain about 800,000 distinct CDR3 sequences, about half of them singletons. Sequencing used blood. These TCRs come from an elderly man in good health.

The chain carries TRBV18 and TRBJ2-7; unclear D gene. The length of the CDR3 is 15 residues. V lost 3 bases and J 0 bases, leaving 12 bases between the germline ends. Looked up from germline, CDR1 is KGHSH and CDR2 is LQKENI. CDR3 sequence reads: CASSPLGRSSYEQYF. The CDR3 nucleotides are TGTGCCAGCTCACCTCTGGGCCGCAGCTCCTACGAGCAGTACTTC.

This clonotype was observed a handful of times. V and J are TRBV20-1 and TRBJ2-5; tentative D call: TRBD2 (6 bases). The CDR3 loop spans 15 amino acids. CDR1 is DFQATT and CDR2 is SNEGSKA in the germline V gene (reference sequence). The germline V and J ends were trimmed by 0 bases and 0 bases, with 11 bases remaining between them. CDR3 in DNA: TGCAGTGCTAGAGATCGTAGGAGGGACCAAGAGACCCAGTACTTC. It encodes CSARDRRRDQETQYF.

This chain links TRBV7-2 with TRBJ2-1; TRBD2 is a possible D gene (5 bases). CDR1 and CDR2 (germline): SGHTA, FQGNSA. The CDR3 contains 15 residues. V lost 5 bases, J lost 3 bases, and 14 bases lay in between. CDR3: CASSISAASYNEQFF. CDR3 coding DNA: TGTGCCAGCAGCATATCAGCGGCTAGCTACAATGAGCAGTTCTTC.

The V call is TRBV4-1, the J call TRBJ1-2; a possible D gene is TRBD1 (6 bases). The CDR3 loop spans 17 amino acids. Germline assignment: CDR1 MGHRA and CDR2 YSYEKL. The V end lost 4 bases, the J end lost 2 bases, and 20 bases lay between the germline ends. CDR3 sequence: CASSLLPGGLGNYGYTF. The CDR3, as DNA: TGCGCCAGCAGCCTCCTGCCGGGGGGGCTCGGAAACTATGGCTACACCTTC.

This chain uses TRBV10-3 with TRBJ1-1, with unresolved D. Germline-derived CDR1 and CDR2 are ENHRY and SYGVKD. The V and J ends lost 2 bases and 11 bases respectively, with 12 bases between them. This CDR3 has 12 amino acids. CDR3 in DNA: TGTGCCATCAGTGAGGGGCCAGGAACCGCTTTCTTT. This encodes CAISEGPGTAFF.

The CDR3 here is CASRKFGLNTEAFF. DNA for the CDR3: TGTGCCAGCAGGAAATTCGGGCTAAACACTGAAGCTTTCTTT. V gene TRBV6-5 combines with J gene TRBJ1-1, with D unresolved. Germline loops: CDR1 MNHEY, CDR2 SVGAGI. V shed 6 bases and J shed 2 bases, with 13 bases lying between them. There are 14 residues in the CDR3.

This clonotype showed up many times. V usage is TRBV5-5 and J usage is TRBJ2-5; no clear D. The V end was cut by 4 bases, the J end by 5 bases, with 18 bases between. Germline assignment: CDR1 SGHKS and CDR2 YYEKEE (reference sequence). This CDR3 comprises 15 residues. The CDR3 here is CASSLSDPQRETQYF. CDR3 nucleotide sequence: TGTGCCAGCAGCCTATCGGACCCCCAAAGGGAGACCCAGTACTTC.

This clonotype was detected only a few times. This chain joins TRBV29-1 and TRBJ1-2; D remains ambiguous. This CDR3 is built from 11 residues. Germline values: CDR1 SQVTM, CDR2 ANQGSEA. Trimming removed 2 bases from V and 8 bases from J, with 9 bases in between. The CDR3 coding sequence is TGCAGCGTTGAACGGGGTTTCGGCTACACCTTC. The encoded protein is CSVERGFGYTF.

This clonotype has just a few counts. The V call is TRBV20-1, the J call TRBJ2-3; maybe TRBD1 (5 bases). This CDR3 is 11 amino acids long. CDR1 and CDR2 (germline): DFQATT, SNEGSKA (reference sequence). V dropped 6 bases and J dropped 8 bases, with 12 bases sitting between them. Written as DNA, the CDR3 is TGCAGTGCCCCGACAAGGGGTACGCAGTATTTT. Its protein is CSAPTRGTQYF.

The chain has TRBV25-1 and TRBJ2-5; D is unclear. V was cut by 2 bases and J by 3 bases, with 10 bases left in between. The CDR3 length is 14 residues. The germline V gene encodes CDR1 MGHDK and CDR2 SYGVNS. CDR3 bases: TGTGCCAGCAGTGAAATCCGGCAAAAAGAGACCCAGTACTTC. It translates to CASSEIRQKETQYF.

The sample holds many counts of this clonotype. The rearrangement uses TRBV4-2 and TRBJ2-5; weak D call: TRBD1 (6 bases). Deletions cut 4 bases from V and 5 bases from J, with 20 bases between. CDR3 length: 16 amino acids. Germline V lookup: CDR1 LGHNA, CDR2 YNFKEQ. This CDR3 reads CASSPYIQGTYETQYF. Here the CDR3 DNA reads TGTGCCAGCAGCCCTTATATACAGGGCACGTACGAGACCCAGTACTTC.

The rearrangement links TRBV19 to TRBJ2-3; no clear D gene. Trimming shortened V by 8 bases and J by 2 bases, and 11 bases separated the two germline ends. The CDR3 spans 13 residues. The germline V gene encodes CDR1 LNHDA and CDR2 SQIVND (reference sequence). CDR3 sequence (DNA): TGTGCCAGTGGTAACAGAGACACAGATACGCAGTATTTT. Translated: CASGNRDTDTQYF.

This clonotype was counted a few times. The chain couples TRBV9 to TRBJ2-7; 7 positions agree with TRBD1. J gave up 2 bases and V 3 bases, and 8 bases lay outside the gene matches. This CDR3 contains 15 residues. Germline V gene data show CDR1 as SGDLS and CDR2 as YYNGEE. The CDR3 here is CASSAAGTETYEQYF. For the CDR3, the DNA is TGTGCCAGCAGCGCCGCCGGGACAGAGACCTACGAGCAGTACTTC.

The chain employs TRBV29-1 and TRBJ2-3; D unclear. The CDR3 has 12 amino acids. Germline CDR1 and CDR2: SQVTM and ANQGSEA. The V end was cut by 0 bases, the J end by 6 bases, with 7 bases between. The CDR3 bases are TGCAGCGTTGAAGATCGCCTGGATACGCAGTATTTT. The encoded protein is CSVEDRLDTQYF.

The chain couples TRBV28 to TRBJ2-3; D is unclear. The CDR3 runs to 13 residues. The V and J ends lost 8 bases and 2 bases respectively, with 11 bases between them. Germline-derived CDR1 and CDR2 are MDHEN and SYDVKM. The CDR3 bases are TGTGCCAGCCGGGCGGACCCCACAGATACGCAGTATTTT. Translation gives CASRADPTDTQYF.

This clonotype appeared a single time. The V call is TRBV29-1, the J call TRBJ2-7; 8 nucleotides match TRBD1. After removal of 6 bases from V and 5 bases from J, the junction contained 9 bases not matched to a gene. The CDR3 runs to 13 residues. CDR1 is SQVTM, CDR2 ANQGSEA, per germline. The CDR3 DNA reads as TGCAGCGTCTCTCAGGGGGCAAAAAACGAGCAGTACTTC. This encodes CSVSQGAKNEQYF.

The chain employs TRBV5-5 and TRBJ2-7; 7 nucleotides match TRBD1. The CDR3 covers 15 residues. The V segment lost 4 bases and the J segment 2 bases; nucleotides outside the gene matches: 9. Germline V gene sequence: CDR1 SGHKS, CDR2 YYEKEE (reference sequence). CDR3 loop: CASSASGTEPYEQYF. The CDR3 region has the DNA TGTGCCAGCAGCGCATCCGGGACAGAACCCTACGAGCAGTACTTC.

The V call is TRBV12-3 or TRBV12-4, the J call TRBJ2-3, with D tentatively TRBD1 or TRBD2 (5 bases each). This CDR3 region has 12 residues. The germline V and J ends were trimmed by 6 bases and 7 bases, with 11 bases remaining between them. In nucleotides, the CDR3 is TGTGCCAGCAGATTTGGGGGAAATACGCAGTATTTT. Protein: CASRFGGNTQYF.

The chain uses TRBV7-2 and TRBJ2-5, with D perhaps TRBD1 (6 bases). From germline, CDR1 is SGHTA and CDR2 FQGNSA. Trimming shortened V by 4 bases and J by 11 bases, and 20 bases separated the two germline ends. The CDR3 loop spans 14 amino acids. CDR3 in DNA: TGTGCCAGCAGCTCTGCCAGGGGTGGCAATGAGCAGTACTTC. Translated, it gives CASSSARGGNEQYF.

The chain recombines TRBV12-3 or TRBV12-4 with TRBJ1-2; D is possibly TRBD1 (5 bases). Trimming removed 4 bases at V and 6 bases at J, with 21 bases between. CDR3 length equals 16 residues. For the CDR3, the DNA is TGTGCCAGCAGTTCCGACCGGGACCTAATGCTTGATGGCTACACCTTC. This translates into CASSSDRDLMLDGYTF.

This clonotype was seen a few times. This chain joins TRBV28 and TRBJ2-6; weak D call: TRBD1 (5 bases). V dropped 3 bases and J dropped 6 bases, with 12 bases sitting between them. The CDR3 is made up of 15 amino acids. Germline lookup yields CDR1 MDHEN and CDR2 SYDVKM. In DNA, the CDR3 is TGTGCCAGCAGTTTTGTGCAGGGTGAGGCCAACGTCCTGACTTTC. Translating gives CASSFVQGEANVLTF.

The CDR3, as DNA: TGCAGCGTTGAGGGTCCCTCCTCCTACAATGAGCAGTTCTTC. Translation: CSVEGPSSYNEQFF. The rearrangement links TRBV29-1 to TRBJ2-1; D gene unclear. The germline gives CDR1 SQVTM, CDR2 ANQGSEA. The CDR3 spans 14 residues. V was cut by 3 bases and J by 0 bases, with 9 bases left in between.

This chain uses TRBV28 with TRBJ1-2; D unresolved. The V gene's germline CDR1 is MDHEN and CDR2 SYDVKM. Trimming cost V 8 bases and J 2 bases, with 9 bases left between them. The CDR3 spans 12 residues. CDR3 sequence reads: CASGWENYGYTF. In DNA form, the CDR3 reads TGTGCCAGCGGTTGGGAAAACTATGGCTACACCTTC.